This T cell receptor (beta chain) is drawn from a study of T cell changes during pregnancy in multiple sclerosis. Sequenced by immunoSEQ multiplex PCR; TCRdb stores in-frame clones only, minus some. The table records about 54,000 clones, approximately 92% of them present only once. This clone has a handful of counts. Germline V gene data show CDR1 as SNHLY and CDR2 as FYNNEI. This CDR3 has 14 amino acids. With 5 bases clipped from V and 7 bases from J, the junction kept 5 bases outside the gene matches. The chain carries TRBV2 and TRBJ1-6; 7 bases match TRBD1. Material: peripheral blood, obtained after pregnancy. This receptor was obtained from a female donor in good health, enrolled as a control in a pregnancy study. CDR3 in amino acids: CASSTGTANSPLHF. DNA for the CDR3: TGTGCCAGCAGTACCGGGACAGCAAATTCACCCCTCCACTTT.